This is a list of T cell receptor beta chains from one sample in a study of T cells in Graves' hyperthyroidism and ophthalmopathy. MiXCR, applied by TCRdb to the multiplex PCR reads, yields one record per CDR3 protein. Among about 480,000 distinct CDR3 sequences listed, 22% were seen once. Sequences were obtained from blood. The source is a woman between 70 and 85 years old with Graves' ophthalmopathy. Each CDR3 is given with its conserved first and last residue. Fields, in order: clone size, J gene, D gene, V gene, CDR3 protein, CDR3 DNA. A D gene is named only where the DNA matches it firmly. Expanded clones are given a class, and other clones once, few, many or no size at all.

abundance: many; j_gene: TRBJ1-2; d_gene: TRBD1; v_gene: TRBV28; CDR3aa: CASSWGRQGNGYTF; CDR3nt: TGTGCCAGCAGTTGGGGTCGACAGGGGAATGGCTACACCTTC
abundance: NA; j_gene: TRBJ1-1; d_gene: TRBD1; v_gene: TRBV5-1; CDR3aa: CASSKQGQKNTEAFF; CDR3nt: TGCGCCAGCAGCAAACAGGGACAGAAGAACACTGAAGCTTTCTTT
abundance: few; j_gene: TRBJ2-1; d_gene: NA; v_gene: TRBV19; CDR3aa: CASSMVVGSGEQFF; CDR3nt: TGTGCCAGTAGTATGGTGGTGGGGTCAGGGGAGCAGTTCTTC
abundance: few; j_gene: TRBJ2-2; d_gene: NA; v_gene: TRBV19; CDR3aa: CASSWAQSTGELFF; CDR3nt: TGTGCCAGTAGTTGGGCACAGAGCACCGGGGAGCTGTTTTTT
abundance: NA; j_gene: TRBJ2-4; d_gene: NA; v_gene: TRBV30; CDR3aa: CAWTEGVAKNIQYF; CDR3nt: TGTGCCTGGACGGAAGGAGTAGCCAAAAACATTCAGTACTTC
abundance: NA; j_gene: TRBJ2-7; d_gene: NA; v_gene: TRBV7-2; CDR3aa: CASSESSQVSYEQYF; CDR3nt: TGTGCCAGCAGCGAATCCTCTCAGGTGTCCTACGAGCAGTACTTC
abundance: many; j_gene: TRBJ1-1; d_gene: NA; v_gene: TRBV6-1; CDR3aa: CASNPVLDFF; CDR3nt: TGTGCCAGCAACCCAGTCCTAGATTTCTTT
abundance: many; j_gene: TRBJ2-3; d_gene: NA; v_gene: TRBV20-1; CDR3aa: CSASDIGVGTDTQYF; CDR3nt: TGCAGTGCCAGCGATATAGGGGTTGGCACAGATACGCAGTATTTT
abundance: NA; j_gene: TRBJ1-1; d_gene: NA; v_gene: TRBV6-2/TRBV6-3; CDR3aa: CASSYTSGTEAFF; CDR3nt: TGTGCCAGCAGTTATACCTCCGGGACAGAAGCTTTCTTT
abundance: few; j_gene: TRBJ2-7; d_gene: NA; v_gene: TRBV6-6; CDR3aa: CASTGAYPYEQYF; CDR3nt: TGTGCCAGCACGGGGGCATATCCCTACGAGCAGTACTTC
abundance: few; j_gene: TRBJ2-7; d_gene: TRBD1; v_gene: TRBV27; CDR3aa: CASSLSTGAYEQYF; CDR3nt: TGTGCCAGCAGTTTATCCACAGGGGCCTACGAGCAGTACTTC
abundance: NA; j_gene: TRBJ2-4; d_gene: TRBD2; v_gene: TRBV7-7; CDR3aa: CASFPGGRAKNIQYF; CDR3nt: TGTGCTAGTTTCCCGGGAGGCCGAGCCAAAAACATTCAGTACTTC
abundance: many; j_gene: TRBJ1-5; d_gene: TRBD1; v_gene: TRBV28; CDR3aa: CASSLWGGTGVQPQHF; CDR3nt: TGTGCCAGCAGTTTATGGGGAGGGACAGGGGTTCAGCCCCAGCATTTT
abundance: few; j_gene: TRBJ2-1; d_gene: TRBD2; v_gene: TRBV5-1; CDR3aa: CASSFGTSGNAEQFF; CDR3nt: TGCGCCAGCAGCTTTGGGACTAGCGGGAACGCTGAGCAGTTCTTC
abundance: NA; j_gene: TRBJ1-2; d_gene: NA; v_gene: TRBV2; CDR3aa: CASSDTAYGYTF; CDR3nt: TGTGCCAGCAGTGATACAGCTTATGGCTACACCTTC
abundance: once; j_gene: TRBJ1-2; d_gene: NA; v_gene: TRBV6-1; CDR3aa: CASSLIEGGYTF; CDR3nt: TGTGCCAGCAGTCTAATAGAAGGGGGCTACACCTTC
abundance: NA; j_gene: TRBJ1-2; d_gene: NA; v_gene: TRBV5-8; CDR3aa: CASSPDPGSGYTF; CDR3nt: TGTGCCAGCAGCCCCGATCCGGGGTCTGGCTACACCTTC
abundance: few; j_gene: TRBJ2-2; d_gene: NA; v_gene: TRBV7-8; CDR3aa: CASSLEDTNTGELFF; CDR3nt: TGTGCCAGCAGCTTAGAGGACACGAACACCGGGGAGCTGTTTTTT
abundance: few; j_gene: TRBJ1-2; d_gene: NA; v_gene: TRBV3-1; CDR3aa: CASSQATGRDYGYTF; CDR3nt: TGTGCCAGCAGCCAAGCTACAGGGAGGGACTATGGCTACACCTTC
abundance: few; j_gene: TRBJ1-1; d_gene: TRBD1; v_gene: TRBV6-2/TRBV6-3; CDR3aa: CASSFRTGDNMNTEAFF; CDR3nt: TGTGCCAGCAGTTTCCGGACAGGGGACAATATGAACACTGAAGCTTTCTTT
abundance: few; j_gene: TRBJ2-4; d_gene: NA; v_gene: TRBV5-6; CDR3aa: CASSSGGEGAAIQYF; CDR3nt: TGTGCCAGCAGCTCAGGGGGGGAGGGGGCGGCCATTCAGTACTTC
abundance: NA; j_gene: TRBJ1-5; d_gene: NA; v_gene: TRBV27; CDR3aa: CASSLGLGGRGQPQHF; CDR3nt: TGTGCCAGCAGTTTAGGCTTGGGGGGACGGGGTCAGCCCCAGCATTTT
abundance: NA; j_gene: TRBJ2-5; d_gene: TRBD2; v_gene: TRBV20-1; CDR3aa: CSAPRLAGTQETQYF; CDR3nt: TGCAGTGCCCCGCGACTAGCGGGTACCCAAGAGACCCAGTACTTC
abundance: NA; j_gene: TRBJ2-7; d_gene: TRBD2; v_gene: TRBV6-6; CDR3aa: CASSYPSTSGSTNEQYF; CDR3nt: TGTGCCAGCAGTTACCCCTCTACTAGCGGGAGTACCAACGAGCAGTACTTC